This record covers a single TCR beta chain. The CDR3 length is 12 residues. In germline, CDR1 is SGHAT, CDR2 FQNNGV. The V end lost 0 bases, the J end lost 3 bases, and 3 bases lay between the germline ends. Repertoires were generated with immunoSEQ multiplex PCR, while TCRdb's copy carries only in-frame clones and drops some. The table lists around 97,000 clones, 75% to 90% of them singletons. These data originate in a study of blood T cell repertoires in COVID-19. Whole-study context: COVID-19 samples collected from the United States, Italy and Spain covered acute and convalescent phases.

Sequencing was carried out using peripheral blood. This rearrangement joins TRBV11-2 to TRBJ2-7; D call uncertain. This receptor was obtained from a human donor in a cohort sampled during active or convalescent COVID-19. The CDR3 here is CASSLDLYEQYF. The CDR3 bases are TGTGCCAGCAGCTTAGATCTCTACGAGCAGTACTTC.